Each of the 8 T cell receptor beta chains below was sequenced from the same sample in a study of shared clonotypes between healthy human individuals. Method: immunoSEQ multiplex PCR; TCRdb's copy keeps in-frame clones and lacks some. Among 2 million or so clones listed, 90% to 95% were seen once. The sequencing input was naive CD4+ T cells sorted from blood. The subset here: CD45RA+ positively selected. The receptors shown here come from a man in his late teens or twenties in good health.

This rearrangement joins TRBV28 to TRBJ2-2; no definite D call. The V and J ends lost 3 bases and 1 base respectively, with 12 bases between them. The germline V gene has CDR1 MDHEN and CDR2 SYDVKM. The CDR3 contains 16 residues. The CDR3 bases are TGTGCCAGCAGTTTGTGGCCCGGCTTGAACACCGGGGAGCTGTTTTTT. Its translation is CASSLWPGLNTGELFF.

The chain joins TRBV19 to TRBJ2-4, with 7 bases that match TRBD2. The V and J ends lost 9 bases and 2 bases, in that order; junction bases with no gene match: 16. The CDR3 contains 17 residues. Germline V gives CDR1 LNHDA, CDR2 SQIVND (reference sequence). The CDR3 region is CASETQSGKGSKNIQYF. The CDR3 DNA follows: TGTGCCAGCGAAACCCAAAGCGGGAAGGGGTCCAAAAACATTCAGTACTTC.

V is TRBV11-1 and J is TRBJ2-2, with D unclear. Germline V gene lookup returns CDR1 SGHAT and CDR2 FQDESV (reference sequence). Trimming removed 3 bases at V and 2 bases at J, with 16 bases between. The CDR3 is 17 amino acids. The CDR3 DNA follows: TGTGCCAGCAGCTTCGGTCTCATGGCGTATAACACCGGGGAGCTGTTTTTT. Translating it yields CASSFGLMAYNTGELFF.

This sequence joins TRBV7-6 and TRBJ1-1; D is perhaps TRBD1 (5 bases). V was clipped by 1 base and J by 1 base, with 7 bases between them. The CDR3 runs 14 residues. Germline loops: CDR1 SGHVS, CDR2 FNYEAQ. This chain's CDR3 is CASSLGQPNTEAFF. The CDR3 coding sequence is TGTGCCAGCAGCTTAGGACAGCCGAACACTGAAGCTTTCTTT.

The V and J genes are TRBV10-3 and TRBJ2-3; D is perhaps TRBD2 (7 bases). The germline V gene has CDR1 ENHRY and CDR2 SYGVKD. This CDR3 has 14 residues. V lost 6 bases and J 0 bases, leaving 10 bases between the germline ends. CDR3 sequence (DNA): TGTGCCATCAGAAGGGGGGGTAGCACAGATACGCAGTATTTT. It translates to CAIRRGGSTDTQYF.

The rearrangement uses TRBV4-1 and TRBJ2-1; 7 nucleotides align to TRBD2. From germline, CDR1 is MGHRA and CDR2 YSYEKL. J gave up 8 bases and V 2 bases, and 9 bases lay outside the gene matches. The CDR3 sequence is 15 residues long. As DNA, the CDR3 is TGCGCCAGCAGCCAATGGGGGACTATCTTGGATGAGCAGTTCTTC. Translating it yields CASSQWGTILDEQFF.

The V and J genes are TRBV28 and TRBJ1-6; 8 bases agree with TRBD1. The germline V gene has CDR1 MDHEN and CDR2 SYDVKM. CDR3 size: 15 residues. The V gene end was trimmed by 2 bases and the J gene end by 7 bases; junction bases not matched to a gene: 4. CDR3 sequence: CASSLRQGQNSPLHF. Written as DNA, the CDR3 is TGTGCCAGCAGTTTACGACAGGGGCAGAATTCACCCCTCCACTTT.

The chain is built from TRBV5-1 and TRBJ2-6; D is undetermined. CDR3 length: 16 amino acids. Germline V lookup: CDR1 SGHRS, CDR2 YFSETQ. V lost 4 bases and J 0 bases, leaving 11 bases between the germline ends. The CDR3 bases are TGCGCCAGCAGCCTGCTGATACGCTCTGGGGCCAACGTCCTGACTTTC. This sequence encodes CASSLLIRSGANVLTF. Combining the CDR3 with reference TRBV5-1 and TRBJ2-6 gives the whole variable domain KAGVTQTPRYLIKTRGQQVTLSCSPISGHRSVSWYQQTPGQGLQFLFEYFSETQRNKGNFPGRFSGRQFSNSRSEMNVSTLELGDSALYLCASSLLIRSGANVLTFGAGSRLTVL.